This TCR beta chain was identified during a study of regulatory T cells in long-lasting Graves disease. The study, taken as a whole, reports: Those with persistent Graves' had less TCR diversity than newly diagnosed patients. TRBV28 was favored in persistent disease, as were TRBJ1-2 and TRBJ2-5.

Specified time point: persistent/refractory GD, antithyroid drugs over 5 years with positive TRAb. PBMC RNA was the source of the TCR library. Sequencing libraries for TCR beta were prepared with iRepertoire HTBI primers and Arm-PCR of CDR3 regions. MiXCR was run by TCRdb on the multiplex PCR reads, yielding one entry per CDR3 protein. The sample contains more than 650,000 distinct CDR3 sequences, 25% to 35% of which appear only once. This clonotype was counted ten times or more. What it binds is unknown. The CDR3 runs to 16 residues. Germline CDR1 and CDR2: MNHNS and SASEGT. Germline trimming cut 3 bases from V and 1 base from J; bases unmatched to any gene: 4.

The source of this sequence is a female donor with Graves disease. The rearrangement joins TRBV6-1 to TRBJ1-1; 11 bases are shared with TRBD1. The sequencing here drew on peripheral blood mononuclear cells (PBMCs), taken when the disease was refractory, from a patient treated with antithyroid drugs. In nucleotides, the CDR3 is TGTGCCAGCAGTGACTCCGGGACAGGGGGGAACACTGAAGCTTTCTTT. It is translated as CASSDSGTGGNTEAFF.